This T cell receptor (beta chain) is from a study of blood T cells in healthy people across ages (dated by TCRdb to between 2014 and 2017). General notes on the study: Template switching captured roughly one uniquely barcoded TCR beta cDNA molecule per two T cells in model experiments. Age-related changes in TCR beta repertoire diversity were measured in the study by deep sequencing normalized with unique cDNA molecular identifiers. Four age groups were formed from the donors: young (average roughly 15 years), middle-aged (less than 40), aged (62) and long-lived (82). To avoid experimental bias, donors of different ages were distributed randomly across sequencing lanes. Using the same blood draw, the study looked at two additional independent replicas of 1 million unique cDNA reads for two donors, one aged 18 to 29 and the other aged 80 or older. The investigation overall reported the following: Observed TCR beta diversity per million T cells fell roughly linearly with age, and a significant reduction was already apparent by age roughly 40. Total diversity estimates from one million sequenced T cells were considered lower bounds and underestimates. Compared with the aged group, the long-lived group had more naive CD4+ T cells, fewer expanded clones and increased TCR diversity, suggesting age selection. Bulk unsorted PBMC profiling prevented conclusive comparison of naive and antigen-experienced compartments. A strong correlation was found between observed TCR beta diversity and the percentage of naive T cells measured by flow cytometry. Because the CMV infection status of the donors was unknown, age-related changes in expanded clonotypes may potentially have been confounded.

Systemically healthy Caucasian individuals from Russia, 35 to 50 in total and aged roughly 6 to 90 years, were included as donors. Each donor gave ten milliliters of peripheral blood, drawn into EDTA-treated Vacutainer tubes. Ficoll-Paque density-gradient centrifugation was used to isolate PBMCs, with at least 6.5 million per sample. Total RNA, at least 5 micrograms per sample, was extracted from PBMCs with Trizol reagent. The percentages of naive CD45RAhigh/CD27high T cells were determined by flow cytometry on a PBMC aliquot from every donor. Libraries came from 5' RACE. The listed sequencing device is Illumina HiSeq 2500. A second PCR of roughly 6 to 12 cycles was run with a J-beta primer mix and a sample-barcoded 5' primer. A template-switch 5' adaptor carrying 12 random nucleotides introduced a unique molecular identifier onto each TCR beta cDNA molecule. Each sample yielded at least 3 million CDR3-containing paired-end reads. First-strand cDNA was synthesized from all RNA with the Mint cDNA synthesis kit, primed by a TRBC-specific oligonucleotide. Following uracil-DNA glycosylase treatment, all cDNA underwent a first 18-cycle PCR with the universal primers M1SS and BC2_uni_R. The authors' pipeline ran thus. Normalization of each sample was performed by random selection of 1 million high-quality reads, each carrying a distinct molecular identifier. Instead of being binned into consensus sequences, reads with shared molecular identifiers were discarded. MiTCR, run with a Q25 quality threshold and the strictest error-elimination algorithm, handled CDR3 identification, clonotype clustering and error correction. A nonparametric unseen species model with Euler transformation was used to estimate lower-bound total TCR beta diversity. The raw public data were reprocessed by TCRdb itself: fastp quality trimming at Q25, MiXCR clonotype calling, in-frame beta chains only. Identical CDR3 proteins give one entry, which carries the most common genes and DNA. The V and J calls reflect TCRdb's pipeline rather than the authors' work. This sample comprises over 1,500,000 distinct CDR3 sequences, around half of them detected only once. The ten biggest clones cover approximately 2% of the sample.

This clonotype was picked up one time. Its antigen has not been determined. Per-nucleotide qualities are absent, and no much larger clonotype sits a single base away. Trimming accounts for 5 bases at V and 2 bases at J, while the number of junction bases matched to no gene is 8. There are 17 amino acids in the CDR3, from cysteine to phenylalanine inclusive. Only CDR3 DNA is held: 51 bases, read in frame from base 1. Taken from the germline V gene (reference sequence), the CDR1 and CDR2 loops are MNHEY and SMNVEV. The TCR originated in a woman in her forties in good health. The sample taken for sequencing was blood. This sequence uses TRBV27 and TRBJ2-7; a stretch of 14 junction bases matches TRBD2. The DNA reads as follows: TGTGCCAGCAGTATCCCCGGGACTAGCGGGGGAGCCTACGAGCAGTACTTC. Its protein reads: CASSIPGTSGGAYEQYF.